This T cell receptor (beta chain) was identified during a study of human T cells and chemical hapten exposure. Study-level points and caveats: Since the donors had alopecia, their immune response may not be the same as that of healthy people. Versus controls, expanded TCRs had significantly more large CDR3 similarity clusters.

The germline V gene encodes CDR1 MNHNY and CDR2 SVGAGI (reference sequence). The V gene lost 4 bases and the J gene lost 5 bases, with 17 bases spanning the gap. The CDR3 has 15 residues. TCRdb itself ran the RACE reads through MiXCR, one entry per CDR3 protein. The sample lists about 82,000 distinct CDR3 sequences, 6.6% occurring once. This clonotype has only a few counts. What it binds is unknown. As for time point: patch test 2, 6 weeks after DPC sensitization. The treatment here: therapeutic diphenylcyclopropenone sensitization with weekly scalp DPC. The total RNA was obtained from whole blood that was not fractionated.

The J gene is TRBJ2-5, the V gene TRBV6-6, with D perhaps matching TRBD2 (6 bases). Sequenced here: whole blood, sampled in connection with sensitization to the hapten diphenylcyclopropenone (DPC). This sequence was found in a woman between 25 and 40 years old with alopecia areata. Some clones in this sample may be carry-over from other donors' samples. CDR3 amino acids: CASSSVLALGETQYF. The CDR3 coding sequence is TGTGCCAGCAGTTCGGTACTAGCCCTAGGGGAGACCCAGTACTTC.